The 26 T cell receptor beta chains reported below all come from one sample, sequenced in a study of blood T cell repertoires in COVID-19. Profiling relied on immunoSEQ multiplex PCR, and the TCRdb table lists in-frame clones only, not all of them. The table has about 430,000 clones, 85% to 90% seen once. Sequencing was done on a sample of PBMCs or T cells enriched from blood (not recorded which). The receptors originated from a man under 40 who had recovered from COVID-19.

The chain employs TRBV28 and TRBJ2-7, with 8 positions matching TRBD2. The CDR3 totals 15 residues. CDR1 and CDR2 from the germline V gene are MDHEN and SYDVKM. V shed 6 bases, J shed 0 bases, and the junction held 7 bases outside the gene matches. The CDR3 loop is CASSPPGGGSYEQYF. In DNA form, the CDR3 reads TGTGCCAGCAGCCCCCCGGGGGGGGGCTCCTACGAGCAGTACTTC.

This chain connects TRBV29-1 to TRBJ1-5; 7 bases fit TRBD1. The junction had 3 bases not matched to a gene; V was cut back by 6 bases and J by 1 base. The length of the CDR3 is 13 residues. CDR1 and CDR2 from the germline V gene are SQVTM and ANQGSEA. The CDR3 loop is CSVVQGSNQPQHF. The CDR3 region has the DNA TGCAGCGTGGTACAGGGGAGCAATCAGCCCCAGCATTTT.

Concerning this clone itself: The same CDR3 is also encoded by other DNA sequences in this sample. V gene TRBV12-3 or TRBV12-4 combines with J gene TRBJ1-1, with 7 nucleotides matching TRBD1. With 4 bases clipped from V and 8 bases from J, the junction kept 4 bases outside the gene matches. The CDR3 consists of 12 residues. The DNA of the CDR3 is TGTGCCAGCAGTTCCGGGACAGTAGAAGCTTTCTTT. Its protein is CASSSGTVEAFF.

This clone appeared a few times. This rearrangement joins TRBV5-1 to TRBJ1-1; 7 bases align to TRBD1. This CDR3 spans 12 amino acids. V shed 3 bases and J 9 bases; nucleotides not matched to a gene: 5. From germline, CDR1 is SGHRS and CDR2 YFSETQ. In DNA form, the CDR3 reads TGCGCCAGCAGCTCCGGGACAGTAAAAGCTTTCTTT. The encoded protein is CASSSGTVKAFF.

The CDR3 DNA sequence: TGTGCAAGTCGCTTAGCTATCCGGGACAGGGTGTATTCACCCCTCCACTTT. Residues: CASRLAIRDRVYSPLHF. This chain links TRBV12-2 with TRBJ1-6; the table gives TRBD1 as D, unverified against the DNA. TRBV12-2 is deemed a pseudogene. The CDR3 is 17 residues long.

CDR3 amino acids: CASSQPMVGGSEEQFF. The CDR3 nucleotides are TGTGCCAGCAGCCAACCCATGGTGGGAGGGTCAGAAGAGCAGTTCTTC. The J gene is TRBJ2-1, the V gene TRBV3-1 (or the pseudogene TRBV3-2); 7 positions match TRBD2. Per germline, CDR1 LGHDT and CDR2 YNNKEL (reference sequence). The junction had 14 bases not matched to a gene; V was cut back by 2 bases and J by 10 bases. This CDR3 has 16 residues.

In its sample, this clone was seen a few times. The chain links TRBV28 to TRBJ1-5; D is unresolved. Germline values: CDR1 MDHEN, CDR2 SYDVKM. The CDR3 is made up of 19 amino acids. V lost 1 base and J 1 base, leaving 20 bases between the germline ends. CDR3 loop: CASSLSPPFGSQSNQPQHF. The CDR3 DNA is TGTGCCAGCAGTTTATCGCCCCCCTTCGGGTCGCAAAGCAATCAGCCCCAGCATTTT.

This CDR3 is CASGPTGELGGEQYF. CDR3 nucleotides: TGTGCTAGTGGTCCGACCGGGGAGCTGGGGGGGGAGCAGTACTTC. The chain employs TRBV12-5 and TRBJ2-7; 7 bases are a match to TRBD2. The CDR3 is 15 amino acids. Germline V gives CDR1 LGHNT, CDR2 FRNRAP. V lost 5 bases and J lost 7; bases outside the gene matches: 14.

V is TRBV5-8 and J is TRBJ2-1; 7 bases map to TRBD2. V lost 0 bases to trimming and J lost 4 bases; unmatched junction nucleotides: 4. There are 15 residues in the CDR3. Germline V gene sequence: CDR1 SGHTS, CDR2 YDEGEE. CDR3: CASSLGLAAYNEQFF. The DNA of the CDR3 is TGTGCCAGCAGCTTGGGCCTAGCGGCATACAATGAGCAGTTCTTC.

CDR3 amino acids: CASSKDSYGYTF. CDR3 DNA: TGTGCCAGCAGCAAAGACAGCTATGGCTACACCTTC. The rearrangement uses TRBV7-9 and TRBJ1-2; weak D call: TRBD1 (5 bases). The V and J ends lost 5 bases and 4 bases respectively, with 8 bases between them. Germline V CDR1 and CDR2: SEHNR, FQNEAQ (reference sequence). This CDR3 region has 12 residues.

The rearrangement links TRBV20-1 to TRBJ2-5; weak D call: TRBD1 (5 bases). Looked up from germline, CDR1 is DFQATT and CDR2 is SNEGSKA (reference sequence). V was pared by 7 bases and J by 4 bases, with 10 bases between. This CDR3 region has 11 residues. The CDR3 bases are TGCAGTGTGCAGGGTAGAGAGACCCAGTACTTC. Translating it yields CSVQGRETQYF.

This sequence joins TRBV3-1 (or the pseudogene TRBV3-2) and TRBJ2-7, with D maybe TRBD1 (7 bases). Trimming took 5 bases from V and 7 from J, leaving 15 bases between them. The CDR3 length is 13 residues. CDR1 is LGHDT, CDR2 YNNKEL, per germline (reference sequence). The DNA of the CDR3 is TGTGCCAGCAGCAGACAGGGAGGTGGTGAGCAGTACTTC. Its translation: CASSRQGGGEQYF.

This chain uses TRBV28 with TRBJ1-5; D is possibly TRBD1 (6 bases). CDR1 is MDHEN, CDR2 SYDVKM, per germline. The V gene lost 6 bases and the J gene lost 7 bases, with 16 bases spanning the gap. The CDR3 runs to 14 residues. The DNA for the CDR3 is TGTGCCAGCAGAACCTACAGGGTGGGGCAGCCCCAGCATTTT. It encodes CASRTYRVGQPQHF.

The V and J genes are TRBV5-1 and TRBJ1-2; 8 bases agree with TRBD1. Trimming took 0 bases from V and 10 from J; bases not matched to a gene: 2. The CDR3 covers 12 residues. Looked up from germline, CDR1 is SGHRS and CDR2 is YFSETQ. This chain's CDR3 is CASSLGQGNYTF. For the CDR3, the DNA is TGCGCCAGCAGCTTGGGACAGGGGAACTACACCTTC.

J is TRBJ2-1 and V is TRBV6-5; D possibly corresponds to TRBD2 (6 bases). The CDR3 has 15 residues. Germline assignment: CDR1 MNHEY and CDR2 SVGAGI. Trimming took 2 bases from V and 1 from J, leaving 9 bases between them. CDR3 in DNA: TGTGCCAGCAGTTACGGGACTCTGTCCTACAATGAGCAGTTCTTC. This codes for CASSYGTLSYNEQFF.

V usage is TRBV18 and J usage is TRBJ2-1; TRBD2 agrees at 7 bases. This CDR3 is 17 amino acids long. Germline-derived CDR1 and CDR2 are KGHSH and LQKENI. Unmatched junction bases numbered 15, after V lost 3 bases and J lost 7 bases. CDR3 coding DNA: TGTGCCAGCTCACCTCGCCCCTCAATGGGCGGGAGTAATGAGCAGTTCTTC. It specifies CASSPRPSMGGSNEQFF. Using reference TRBV18 and TRBJ2-1 for the parts outside the CDR3, the full variable domain is NAGVMQNPRHLVRRRGQEARLRCSPMKGHSHVYWYRQLPEEGLKFMVYLQKENIIDESGMPKERFSAEFPKEGPSILRIQQVVRGDSAAYFCASSPRPSMGGSNEQFFGPGTRLTVL.

The chain couples TRBV7-9 to TRBJ2-1; perhaps TRBD1 as D (5 bases). The CDR3 is made up of 13 amino acids. CDR1 and CDR2 (germline): SEHNR, FQNEAQ (reference sequence). V lost 7 bases, J lost 8 bases, and 15 bases lay in between. The DNA of the CDR3 is TGTGCCAGCAACTTCCAGGGAATCGATGAGCAGTTCTTC. It specifies CASNFQGIDEQFF.

The V call is TRBV18, the J call TRBJ1-4, with D possibly matching TRBD1 (6 bases). Trimming took off 4 bases at V and 7 bases at J, with 10 bases between the two ends. The CDR3 has 13 amino acids. From germline, CDR1 is KGHSH and CDR2 LQKENI. The CDR3 loop is CASSLPRGEKLFF. As DNA, the CDR3 is TGTGCCAGCTCACTCCCCAGGGGTGAAAAACTGTTTTTT.

This clone was picked up a small number of times. The rearrangement links TRBV28 to TRBJ1-2; 10 nucleotides agree with TRBD1. After removal of 5 bases from V and 8 bases from J, the junction contained 5 bases not matched to a gene. Germline CDR1 reads MDHEN; CDR2 reads SYDVKM. The CDR3 runs 13 residues. In nucleotides, the CDR3 is TGTGCCAGCAGTCGACAGGGGGCTTGGGGCTACACCTTC. Translation: CASSRQGAWGYTF.

The chain uses TRBV7-9 and TRBJ1-3; D is undetermined. The CDR3 is made up of 13 amino acids. Germline CDR1 and CDR2: SEHNR and FQNEAQ (reference sequence). V was clipped by 3 bases and J by 8 bases, with 11 bases between them. CDR3 amino acids: CASSFPQVDTIYF. The CDR3 nucleotides read TGTGCCAGCAGCTTCCCCCAGGTGGACACCATATATTTT.

This rearrangement joins TRBV27 to TRBJ2-4, with 9 bases that match TRBD1. Looked up from germline, CDR1 is MNHEY and CDR2 is SMNVEV (reference sequence). J gave up 6 bases and V 6 bases, and 6 bases lay outside the gene matches. This CDR3 spans 14 amino acids. The CDR3 DNA follows: TGTGCCAGCAGCCAGAGGGACAGGGTAAACATTCAGTACTTC. It codes for CASSQRDRVNIQYF.

J is TRBJ1-3 and V is TRBV2; no reliable D call. This CDR3 region has 13 residues. Germline lookup yields CDR1 SNHLY and CDR2 FYNNEI. V lost 3 bases and J 0 bases, leaving 3 bases between the germline ends. CDR3 in DNA: TGTGCCAGCAGTGACCACTCTGGAAACACCATATATTTT. Its translation is CASSDHSGNTIYF.

This chain connects TRBV6-5 to TRBJ2-2; D is ambiguous. Trimming removed 2 bases at V and 5 bases at J, with 9 bases between. Germline CDR1 is MNHEY and CDR2 is SVGAGI. The CDR3 spans 14 residues. The CDR3 protein is CASSYNRVTGELFF. CDR3 sequence (DNA): TGTGCCAGCAGTTACAACCGCGTAACCGGGGAGCTGTTTTTT.

V and J are TRBV29-1 and TRBJ1-2; unclear D gene. V lost 5 bases and J lost 1, with 17 bases in between. CDR1 and CDR2 from the germline V gene are SQVTM and ANQGSEA. CDR3 length: 15 residues. As DNA, the CDR3 is TGCAGCGTTCGAGGTCTTCAGTCCCTTAACTATGGCTACACCTTC. Its translation: CSVRGLQSLNYGYTF.

With regard to this clone: Within the sample, other DNA sequences also encode this same CDR3. This chain links TRBV7-9 with TRBJ1-2, with D maybe TRBD1 (6 bases). V was trimmed by 4 bases and J by 2 bases, leaving 8 bases between them. Germline CDR1 and CDR2: SEHNR and FQNEAQ (reference sequence). The CDR3 is 13 amino acids. In DNA, the CDR3 is TGTGCCAGCAGCTCCGGACAGAACTATGGCTACACCTTC. It encodes CASSSGQNYGYTF.

The rearrangement joins TRBV11-2 to TRBJ1-2, with D uncertain. Germline V lookup: CDR1 SGHAT, CDR2 FQNNGV. This CDR3 region has 13 residues. Trimming shortened V by 6 bases and J by 8 bases, and 16 bases separated the two germline ends. This chain's CDR3 is CASRSLREGGYTF. In nucleotides, the CDR3 is TGTGCCAGCAGAAGCTTAAGGGAGGGCGGCTACACCTTC.